The 19 T cell receptor beta chains in this list originate from one sample, sequenced in a study of T cells after yellow fever vaccination (dated by TCRdb to about 2019). The treatment or condition label for this specimen denotes: live attenuated yellow fever vaccine strain. The library relied on 5' RACE. For sequencing, an Illumina NovaSeq 6000 was employed. TCRdb reanalyzed the raw reads on its own, using fastp at Q25 for trimming and MiXCR for clone calling, and kept in-frame beta chains. A single entry per CDR3 protein holds the most common genes and DNA from its merged rows. In all, the sample holds about 310,000 distinct CDR3 sequences, and 3.6% of those were seen once. Roughly a quarter of the sample belongs to the ten largest clones. Here the sequenced sample was PBMCs, taken on the day of the yellow fever booster vaccination. These receptors came from a man younger than 35 who received the YFV17D yellow fever vaccine.

There are many counts of this clonotype. The CDR3 nucleotides are TGTGCCAGCAGTTACGGGGGAGACAACAATGAGCAGTTCTTC. Translated: CASSYGGDNNEQFF. V is TRBV6-2 or TRBV6-3 and J is TRBJ2-1; either TRBD1 or TRBD2 may fit D (5 bases each). The V gene lost 2 bases and the J gene lost 5 bases, with 10 bases spanning the gap. The CDR3 is 14 amino acids. Germline V CDR1 and CDR2: MNHEY, SVGEGT.

In its sample, this clonotype was seen a few times. Here the CDR3 reads CASSLVGGNNEQFF. The CDR3 DNA sequence: TGCGCCAGCAGCTTGGTCGGGGGGAACAATGAGCAGTTCTTC. This chain uses TRBV5-1 with TRBJ2-1, with TRBD2 matching 7 bases. The CDR3 length is 14 residues. The germline V gene encodes CDR1 SGHRS and CDR2 YFSETQ. The junction had 2 bases not matched to a gene; V was cut back by 0 bases and J by 5 bases.

This clonotype came up many times. V usage is TRBV7-9 and J usage is TRBJ2-7, with TRBD1 matching over 7 bases. The germline gives CDR1 SEHNR, CDR2 FQNEAQ (reference sequence). Unmatched junction bases numbered 3, after V lost 7 bases and J lost 3 bases. This CDR3 has 12 residues. This chain's CDR3 is CASTQGDYEQYV. CDR3 nucleotides: TGTGCCAGCACTCAGGGGGACTACGAGCAGTACGTC.

In DNA form, the CDR3 reads TGTGCCAGCAGCCCGCCGGGACAGGAAGGAGAGACCCAGTACTTC. Protein product: CASSPPGQEGETQYF. V is TRBV7-2 and J is TRBJ2-5, with 8 bases lining up with TRBD1. The junction had 9 bases not matched to a gene; V was cut back by 5 bases and J by 4 bases. The CDR3 has 15 residues. Looked up from germline, CDR1 is SGHTA and CDR2 is FQGNSA.

The gene calls are TRBV5-6 and TRBJ2-1; the match to TRBD1 covers 7 bases. This CDR3 spans 16 amino acids. Germline-derived CDR1 and CDR2 are SGHDT and YYEEEE. Germline trimming cut 4 bases from V and 9 bases from J; bases unmatched to any gene: 16. The CDR3 DNA sequence: TGTGCCAGCAGCCCACCGACAGGGTTGGGGTGGGGTGAGCAGTTCTTC. Amino acid sequence: CASSPPTGLGWGEQFF. The full variable domain, its missing parts supplied by reference TRBV5-6 and TRBJ2-1, is DAGVTQSPTHLIKTRGQQVTLRCSPKSGHDTVSWYQQALGQGPQFIFQYYEEEERQRGNFPDRFSGHQFPNYSSELNVNALLLGDSALYLCASSPPTGLGWGEQFFGPGTRLTVL.

This clonotype has at least ten counts. V is TRBV5-4 and J is TRBJ2-7; unclear D gene. The CDR3 runs to 11 residues. CDR1 is SGHNT and CDR2 is YYREEE in the germline V gene (reference sequence). The ends were cut back, 4 bases at V and 1 base at J, with 3 bases in the middle. The CDR3 DNA reads TGTGCCAGCAGCAAATCCTACGAGCAGTACTTC. This gives the protein CASSKSYEQYF.

In DNA form, the CDR3 reads TGTGCCAGCAGTTACTCAACGGGGCAGGCTGGCTACACCTTC. It codes for CASSYSTGQAGYTF. The chain has TRBV6-5 and TRBJ1-2; weak D call: TRBD1 (5 bases). The V gene's germline CDR1 is MNHEY and CDR2 SVGAGI. Deletions cut 0 bases from V and 7 bases from J, with 12 bases between. The CDR3 contains 14 residues.

This clonotype turned up a few times. The rearrangement joins TRBV12-3 or TRBV12-4 to TRBJ2-1; 16 bases match TRBD2. The CDR3 contains 16 residues. Trimming cost V 5 bases and J 6 bases; bases outside gene matches: 4. The CDR3 region has the DNA TGTGCCAGCAGTACTGGGACTAGCGGGGGGGCCAATGAGCAGTTCTTC. It yields the protein CASSTGTSGGANEQFF.

In this sample, this clonotype turned up many times. V is TRBV6-4 and J is TRBJ2-1, with 8 bases matching TRBD2. The germline gives CDR1 MRHNA, CDR2 SNTAGT. V was pared by 0 bases and J by 2 bases, with 0 bases of the junction left unmatched. CDR3 length: 15 residues. The CDR3 here is CASSDSSGAYNEQFF. CDR3 DNA: TGTGCCAGCAGTGACTCTAGCGGGGCCTACAATGAGCAGTTCTTC.

This clonotype was counted between two and nine times. CDR3: CASSLGRGQGRYEQYV. CDR3 nucleotides: TGTGCCAGCAGCTTGGGTAGGGGACAGGGCCGTTACGAGCAGTACGTC. This chain connects TRBV5-4 to TRBJ2-7, with TRBD1 identical over 9 bases. The CDR3 spans 16 residues. V shed 0 bases, J shed 4 bases, and the junction held 8 bases outside the gene matches. Per germline, CDR1 SGHNT and CDR2 YYREEE (reference sequence).

This clonotype has at least ten counts. V is TRBV5-1 and J is TRBJ2-3; possible D gene TRBD1, 6 bases. V was clipped by 0 bases and J by 5 bases, with 13 bases between them. This CDR3 has 15 residues. Germline CDR1 and CDR2: SGHRS and YFSETQ. The CDR3 loop is CASSLAWGLGDTQYF. The CDR3 DNA reads as TGCGCCAGCAGCTTGGCATGGGGGCTGGGAGATACGCAGTATTTT.

This clonotype was found many times. The CDR3 sequence is CAISETSDKLHF. The DNA for the CDR3 is TGTGCCATCAGTGAGACCTCGGACAAACTCCACTTT. The rearrangement joins TRBV10-3 to TRBJ1-6; D perhaps matches TRBD1 (5 bases). This CDR3 is 12 amino acids long. Germline CDR1 ENHRY, CDR2 SYGVKD. Trimming stripped 2 bases from V and 16 bases from J, with 12 bases between.

This clonotype was detected only a few times. The rearrangement uses TRBV11-2 and TRBJ2-3, with D tentatively TRBD1 (6 bases). V lost 6 bases and J 0 bases, leaving 13 bases between the germline ends. The CDR3 is made up of 15 amino acids. CDR1 is SGHAT and CDR2 is FQNNGV in the germline V gene. This chain's CDR3 is CASRVGATSTDTQYF. The CDR3 nucleotides read TGTGCCAGCAGGGTGGGGGCAACTAGCACAGATACGCAGTATTTT.

This clonotype was seen at least ten times. The chain combines TRBV12-5 with TRBJ2-3, with D possibly TRBD2 on 7 matching bases. V lost 6 bases and J lost 2, with 12 bases in between. Germline assignment: CDR1 LGHNT and CDR2 FRNRAP. The CDR3 is made up of 14 amino acids. The CDR3 DNA reads TGTGCTAGTGGCACGGGGGGCCCCACAGATACGCAGTATTTT. As protein: CASGTGGPTDTQYF.

This clonotype turned up a few times. CDR3 loop: CASSEGDRVLQPQHF. The CDR3 DNA sequence: TGTGCCAGCAGTGAAGGGGACAGGGTTCTTCAGCCCCAGCATTTT. The chain links TRBV2 to TRBJ1-5; TRBD1 matches 9 bases. CDR1 is SNHLY, CDR2 FYNNEI, per germline. V trimming: 1 base; J trimming: 6 bases; junction bases outside the gene matches: 4. The CDR3 runs 15 residues.

In this sample, this clonotype turned up many times. This sequence joins TRBV11-2 and TRBJ2-1; 9 positions agree with TRBD2. The CDR3 has 16 amino acids. Germline CDR1 SGHAT, CDR2 FQNNGV. V lost 2 bases and J lost 4; bases outside the gene matches: 6. The CDR3 loop is CASSLKGGGGYNEQFF. The CDR3 DNA reads TGTGCCAGCAGCTTAAAAGGCGGGGGGGGTTACAATGAGCAGTTCTTC.

This clonotype was detected ten times or more. The chain is built from TRBV7-2 and TRBJ2-1; D possibly uses TRBD1 or TRBD2 (5 bases each). This CDR3 contains 16 residues. V lost 5 bases to trimming and J lost 6 bases, with 20 bases between them. CDR1 is SGHTA, CDR2 FQGNSA, per germline. This CDR3 reads CASSLERMGVGNEQFF. CDR3 nucleotide sequence: TGTGCCAGCAGCCTAGAGCGAATGGGGGTAGGCAATGAGCAGTTCTTC.

This clonotype showed up many times. V gene TRBV5-1 combines with J gene TRBJ2-7; no firm D call. This CDR3 is built from 14 residues. V gave up 0 bases and J gave up 0 bases, with 7 bases separating them. In germline, CDR1 is SGHRS, CDR2 YFSETQ. This CDR3 is CASSLVYDSYEQYF. For the CDR3, the DNA is TGCGCCAGCAGCTTGGTTTACGACTCCTACGAGCAGTACTTC.

This clonotype was seen only a few times. The chain has TRBV20-1 and TRBJ1-2; 8 bases line up with TRBD1. After removal of 5 bases from V and 2 bases from J, the junction contained 13 bases not matched to a gene. Germline V gene lookup returns CDR1 DFQATT and CDR2 SNEGSKA (reference sequence). This CDR3 has 16 amino acids. The CDR3 DNA follows: TGCAGTGCTCAGATTCTCGGACAGGGTACCAACTATGGCTACACCTTC. This translates into CSAQILGQGTNYGYTF.